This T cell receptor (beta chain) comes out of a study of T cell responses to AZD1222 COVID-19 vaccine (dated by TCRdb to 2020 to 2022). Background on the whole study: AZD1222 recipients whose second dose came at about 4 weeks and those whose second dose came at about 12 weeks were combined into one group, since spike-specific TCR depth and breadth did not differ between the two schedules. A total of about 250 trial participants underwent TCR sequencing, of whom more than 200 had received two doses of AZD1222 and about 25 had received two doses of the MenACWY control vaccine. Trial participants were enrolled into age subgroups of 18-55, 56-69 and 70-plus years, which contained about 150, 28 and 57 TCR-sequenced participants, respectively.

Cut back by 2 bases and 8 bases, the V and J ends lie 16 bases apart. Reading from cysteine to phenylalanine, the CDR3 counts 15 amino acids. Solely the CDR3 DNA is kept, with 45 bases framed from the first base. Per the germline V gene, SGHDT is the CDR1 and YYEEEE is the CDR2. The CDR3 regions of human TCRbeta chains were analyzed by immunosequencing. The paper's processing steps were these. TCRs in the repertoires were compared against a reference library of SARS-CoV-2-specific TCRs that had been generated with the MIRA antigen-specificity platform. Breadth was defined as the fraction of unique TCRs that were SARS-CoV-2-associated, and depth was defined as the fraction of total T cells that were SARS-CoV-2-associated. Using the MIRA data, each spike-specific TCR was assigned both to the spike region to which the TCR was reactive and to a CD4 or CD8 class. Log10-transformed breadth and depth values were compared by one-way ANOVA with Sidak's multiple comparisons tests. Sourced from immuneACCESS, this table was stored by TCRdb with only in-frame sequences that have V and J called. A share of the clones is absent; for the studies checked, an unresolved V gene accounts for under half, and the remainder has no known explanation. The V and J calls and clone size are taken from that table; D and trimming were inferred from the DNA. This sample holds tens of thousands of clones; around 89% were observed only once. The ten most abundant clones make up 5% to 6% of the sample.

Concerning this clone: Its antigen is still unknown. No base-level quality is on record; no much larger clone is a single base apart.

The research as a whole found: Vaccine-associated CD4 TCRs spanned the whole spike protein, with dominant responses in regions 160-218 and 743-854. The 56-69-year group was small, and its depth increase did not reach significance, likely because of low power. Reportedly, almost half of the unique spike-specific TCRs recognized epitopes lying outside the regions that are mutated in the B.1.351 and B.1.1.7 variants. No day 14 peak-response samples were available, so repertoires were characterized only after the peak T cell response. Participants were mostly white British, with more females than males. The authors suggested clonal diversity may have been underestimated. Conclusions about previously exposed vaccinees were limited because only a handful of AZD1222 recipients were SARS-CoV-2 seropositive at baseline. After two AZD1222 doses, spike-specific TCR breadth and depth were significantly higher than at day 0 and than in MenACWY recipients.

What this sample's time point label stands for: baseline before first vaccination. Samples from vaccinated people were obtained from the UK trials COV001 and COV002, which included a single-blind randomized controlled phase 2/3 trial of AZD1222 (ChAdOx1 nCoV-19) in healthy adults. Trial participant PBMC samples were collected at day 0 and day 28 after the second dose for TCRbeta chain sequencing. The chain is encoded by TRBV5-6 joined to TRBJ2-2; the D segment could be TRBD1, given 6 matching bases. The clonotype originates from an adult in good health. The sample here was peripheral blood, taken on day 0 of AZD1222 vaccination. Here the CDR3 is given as CASSFPGVALGELFF. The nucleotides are TGTGCCAGCAGCTTCCCAGGGGTGGCCCTAGGGGAGCTGTTTTTT.